Given below is one T cell receptor (beta chain) in context. CDR1 LNHDA and CDR2 SQIVND come from the germline V gene (reference sequence). The V and J ends lost 4 bases and 4 bases, in that order; junction bases with no gene match: 10. The CDR3 runs to 15 residues. This specimen comes from a study of blood T cell repertoires in COVID-19. On the study more broadly: Collection of acute and convalescent COVID-19 samples took place in the United States, Italy and Spain. T cells, B-cell-depleted T cells, or PBMCs provided the cDNA or gDNA that served as material.

The authors' processing: Amplification with reference gene primers provided the estimates of nucleated cell counts. Method: immunoSEQ multiplex PCR; TCRdb's copy keeps in-frame clones and lacks some. That table gives V, J and clone size, and the DNA gave D and trimming. The sample yields roughly 350,000 clones, around 85% seen once. The chain employs TRBV19 and TRBJ2-7; 7 bases are shared with TRBD1. The sequenced sample was peripheral blood. This clonotype originated in a young woman with acute or convalescent COVID-19. The chain's CDR3 is CASSTQGTENYEQYF. As DNA, the CDR3 is TGTGCCAGTAGTACACAAGGGACAGAAAATTACGAGCAGTACTTC.